A selection of T cell receptor beta chains follows, all from one sample in a study of molecular identifiers for immune sequencing clone quantification. From the PCR reads, TCRdb called clonotypes with MiXCR, one entry per CDR3 protein. The data contain under 650,000 distinct CDR3 sequences, just under 20% of them singletons. The sequencing input was naive CD8+ T cells from blood, with Jurkat cell RNA spiked in. The receptors derive from a human donor in good health. Some libraries in this study had Jurkat cell RNA spiked in. The conserved cysteine and the conserved F or W are not part of the CDR3 here. The order of the fields is J gene, V gene, CDR3 protein.

j_gene: TRBJ2-2
v_gene: TRBV7-9
CDR3aa: ASSLEVGNTGELF

j_gene: TRBJ1-1
v_gene: TRBV5-4
CDR3aa: ASSLPTQTGATEAF

j_gene: TRBJ2-7
v_gene: TRBV4-1
CDR3aa: ASSPDISILYEQY

j_gene: TRBJ1-5
v_gene: TRBV19
CDR3aa: ASSMGSRNQPQH

j_gene: TRBJ1-3
v_gene: TRBV5-3
CDR3aa: ASSLAQGAVGNTIY

j_gene: TRBJ2-1
v_gene: TRBV14
CDR3aa: ASSQAGGFLGEQF

j_gene: TRBJ1-5
v_gene: TRBV5-6
CDR3aa: ASSRGDQPQH

j_gene: .
v_gene: TRBV18
CDR3aa: ASSPPWYNEQY

j_gene: TRBJ2-5
v_gene: TRBV6-5
CDR3aa: ASSHGQGLGETQY

j_gene: TRBJ2-5
v_gene: TRBV6-5
CDR3aa: ASSYSLSGRPWQQETQY

j_gene: TRBJ2-2
v_gene: TRBV29-1
CDR3aa: SVEEQTGDSTGELF

j_gene: TRBJ1-3
v_gene: TRBV4-1
CDR3aa: ASSQQTGSGNTIY

j_gene: TRBJ2-5
v_gene: TRBV27
CDR3aa: ASSFQAGGGETQY

j_gene: TRBJ2-3
v_gene: TRBV9
CDR3aa: ASSGAGFTDTQY